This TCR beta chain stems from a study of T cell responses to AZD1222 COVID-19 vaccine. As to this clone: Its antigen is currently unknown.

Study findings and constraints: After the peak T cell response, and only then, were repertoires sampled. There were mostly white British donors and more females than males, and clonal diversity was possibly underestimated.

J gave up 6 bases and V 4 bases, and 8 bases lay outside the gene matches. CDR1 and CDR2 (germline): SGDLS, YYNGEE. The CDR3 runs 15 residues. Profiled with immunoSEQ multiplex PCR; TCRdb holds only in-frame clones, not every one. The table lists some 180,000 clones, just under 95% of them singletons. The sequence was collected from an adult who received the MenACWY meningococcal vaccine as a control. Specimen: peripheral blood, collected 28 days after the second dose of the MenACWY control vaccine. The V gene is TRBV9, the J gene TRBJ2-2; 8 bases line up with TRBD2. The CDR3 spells CASSRGGDYPGELFF. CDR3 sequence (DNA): TGTGCCAGCAGCCGGGGGGGAGATTACCCCGGGGAGCTGTTTTTT.